A selection of T cell receptor beta chains follows, all from one sample in a study of response to subunit inactivated influenza vaccine. One entry per CDR3 protein results from TCRdb running MiXCR on the RT-PCR reads. Of about half a million distinct CDR3 sequences in the sample, around 9.9% were seen once. Sequencing used PBMCs from blood, obtained 45 days after vaccination. The receptor set was obtained from a middle-aged man who received an inactivated influenza vaccine. The CDR3 runs from the conserved cysteine through the conserved F or W. The D gene is left open where the match is weak. The size entry is marked missing in some rows and otherwise reads once, few, many or a size class.

d_call | cdr3_length | j_call | clone_size | v_call | cdr3_nt | cdr3_aa
TRBD1 | 13 | TRBJ2-4 | . | TRBV7-8 | TGTGCCAGCAGCTCGGGACAGGTGGACATTCAGTACTTC | CASSSGQVDIQYF
. | 16 | TRBJ1-5 | many | TRBV16 | TGTGCCAGCAGCCAATCGGACGGGGTTAGCAATCAGCCCCAGCATTTT | CASSQSDGVSNQPQHF
. | 17 | TRBJ1-1 | . | TRBV7-2 | TGTGCCAGCAGCTTAGCGGGCGGGCAGGGAGGAGATAGTGGAGCTTTCTTT | CASSLAGGQGGDSGAFF
TRBD1 | 12 | TRBJ2-5 | . | TRBV20-1 | TGCAGTGCTAGAGAACAGGGGGAGACCCAGTACTTC | CSAREQGETQYF
. | 15 | TRBJ2-6 | . | TRBV24-1 | TGTGCCACCAGTGATTACTGGGGTGGGGCCAACGTCCTGACTTTC | CATSDYWGGANVLTF
. | 17 | TRBJ2-3 | many | TRBV9 | TGTGCCAGCAGCGTACTTCCTAGCCCGCCTAGCACAGATACGCAGTATTTT | CASSVLPSPPSTDTQYF
TRBD2 | 14 | TRBJ2-5 | . | TRBV16 | TGTGCCAGCAGCCAATTATCTAGCGGGGAGACCCAGTACTTC | CASSQLSSGETQYF
. | 12 | TRBJ2-1 | many | TRBV7-2 | TGTGCCAGCAGCCTCCAACTCGATGAGCAGTTCTTC | CASSLQLDEQFF
. | 14 | TRBJ1-5 | . | TRBV5-6 | TGTGCCAGCAGCTCGGGACTTAGCAATCAGCCCCAGCATTTT | CASSSGLSNQPQHF
TRBD1 | 15 | TRBJ1-4 | . | TRBV4-1 | TGCGCCAGCAGCCAAGATTGGCAGGGGGGTGAAAAACTGTTTTTT | CASSQDWQGGEKLFF